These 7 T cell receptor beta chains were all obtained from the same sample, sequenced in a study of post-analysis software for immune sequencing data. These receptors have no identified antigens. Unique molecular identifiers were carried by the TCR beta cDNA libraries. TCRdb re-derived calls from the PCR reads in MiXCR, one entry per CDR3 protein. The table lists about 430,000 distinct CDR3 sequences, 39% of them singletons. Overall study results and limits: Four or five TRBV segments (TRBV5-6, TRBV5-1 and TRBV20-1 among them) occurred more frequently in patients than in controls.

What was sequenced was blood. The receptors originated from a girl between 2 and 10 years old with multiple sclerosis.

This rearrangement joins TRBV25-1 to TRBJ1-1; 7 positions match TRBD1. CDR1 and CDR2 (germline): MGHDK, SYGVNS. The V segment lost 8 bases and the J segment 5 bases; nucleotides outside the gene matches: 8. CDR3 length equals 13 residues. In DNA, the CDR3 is TGTGCCAGCCTTAGACAGGGAGGAACTGAAGCTTTCTTT. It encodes CASLRQGGTEAFF. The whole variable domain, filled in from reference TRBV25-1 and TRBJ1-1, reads EADIYQTPRYLVIGTGKKITLECSQTMGHDKMYWYQQDPGMELHLIHYSYGVNSTEKGDLSSESTVSRIRTEHFPLTLESARPSHTSQYLCASLRQGGTEAFFGQGTRLTVV.

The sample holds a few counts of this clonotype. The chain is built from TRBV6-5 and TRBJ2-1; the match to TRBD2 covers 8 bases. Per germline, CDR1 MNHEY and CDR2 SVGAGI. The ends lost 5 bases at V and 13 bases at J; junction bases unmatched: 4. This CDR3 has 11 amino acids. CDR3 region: CASSHGTSQFF. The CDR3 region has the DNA TGTGCCAGCAGTCACGGGACTAGTCAGTTCTTC.

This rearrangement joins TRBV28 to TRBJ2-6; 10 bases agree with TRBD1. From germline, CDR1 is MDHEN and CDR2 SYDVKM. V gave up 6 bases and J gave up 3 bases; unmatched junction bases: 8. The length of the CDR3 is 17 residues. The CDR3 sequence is CASRPRTGGIGANVLTF. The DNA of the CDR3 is TGTGCCAGCAGGCCCCGGACAGGGGGAATTGGGGCCAACGTCCTGACTTTC.

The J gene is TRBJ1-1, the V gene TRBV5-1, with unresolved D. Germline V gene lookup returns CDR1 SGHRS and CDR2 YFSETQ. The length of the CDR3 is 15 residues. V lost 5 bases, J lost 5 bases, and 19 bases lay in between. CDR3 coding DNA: TGCGCCAGCAGACGGACCCTCGATAGCGAAACTGAAGCTTTCTTT. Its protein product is CASRRTLDSETEAFF.

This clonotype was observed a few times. The CDR3 is CASSQQGSKSYEQYF. Written as DNA, the CDR3 is TGTGCCAGCAGTCAACAGGGGTCCAAGTCCTACGAGCAGTACTTC. The rearrangement uses TRBV28 and TRBJ2-7, with 7 nucleotides matching TRBD1. V lost 5 bases, J lost 1 base, and 8 bases stayed unmatched. Germline lookup yields CDR1 MDHEN and CDR2 SYDVKM. The CDR3 totals 15 residues.

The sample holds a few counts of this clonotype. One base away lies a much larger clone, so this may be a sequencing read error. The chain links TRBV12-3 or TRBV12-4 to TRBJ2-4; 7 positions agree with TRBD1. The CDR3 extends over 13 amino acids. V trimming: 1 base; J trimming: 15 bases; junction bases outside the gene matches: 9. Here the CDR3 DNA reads TGTGCCAGCAGTTTAGAGGGGGCCGGTAGGTGGTACTTC. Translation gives CASSLEGAGRWYF.

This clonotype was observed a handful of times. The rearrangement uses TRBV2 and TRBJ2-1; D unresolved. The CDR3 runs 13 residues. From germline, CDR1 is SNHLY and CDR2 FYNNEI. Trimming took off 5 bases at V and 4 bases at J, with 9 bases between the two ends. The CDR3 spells CASSTTRYNEQFF. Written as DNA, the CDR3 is TGTGCCAGCAGTACCACGAGATACAATGAGCAGTTCTTC.